Listed below are T cell receptor beta chains from one sample, sequenced in a study of cytomegalovirus exposure and HLA in healthy donors. TCRdb's table, derived via immunoSEQ multiplex PCR, lists solely in-frame clones and lacks some. The specimen's table records tens of thousands of clones. Sequenced sample: PBMCs. These receptors all stem from a man in his sixties in good health and CMV-seropositive. Both conserved end residues are part of each CDR3. D genes are given only for firm matches.

J gene,V gene,CDR3 length,D gene,CDR3 protein,CDR3 DNA
TRBJ2-1,TRBV5-1,14,TRBD2,CASRSSGPYNEQFF,TGCGCCAGCAGATCTAGCGGCCCCTACAATGAGCAGTTCTTC
TRBJ1-5,TRBV2,14,TRBD1,CASSKGDRGQPQHF,TGTGCCAGCAGTAAAGGGGACAGGGGTCAGCCCCAGCATTTT
TRBJ2-1,TRBV18,17,TRBD1,CASSPRAGTGLYNEQFF,TGTGCCAGCTCACCAAGAGCCGGGACAGGGCTCTACAATGAGCAGTTCTTC
TRBJ2-7,TRBV7-6,15,TRBD1,CASSLAGTGDHEQYF,TGTGCCAGCAGCTTAGCCGGGACAGGGGATCACGAGCAGTACTTC
TRBJ1-3,TRBV14,16,NA,CASSLVRGLSGNTIYF,TGTGCCAGCAGCTTGGTACGCGGTCTCTCTGGAAACACCATATATTTT
TRBJ2-3,TRBV4-1,19,TRBD2,CASSQERMTSGRSTDTQYF,TGCGCCAGCAGCCAAGAAAGGATGACTAGCGGGCGAAGCACAGATACGCAGTATTTT
TRBJ2-7,TRBV19,13,NA,CASSITLAYEQYF,TGTGCCAGTAGTATTACCCTAGCCTACGAGCAGTACTTC
TRBJ2-7,TRBV6-5,14,TRBD1,CASRLGTGGHEQYF,TGTGCCAGCAGACTCGGGACAGGGGGCCACGAGCAGTACTTC
TRBJ2-7,TRBV4-1,15,NA,CASSQDSGKPYEQYF,TGCGCCAGCAGCCAAGATTCGGGAAAGCCCTACGAGCAGTACTTC
TRBJ1-5,TRBV28,14,NA,CASSSPAVSRPQHF,TGTGCCAGCAGTTCCCCTGCGGTGAGCAGGCCCCAGCATTTT
TRBJ2-5,TRBV9,16,TRBD2,CASSVGEAGAPETQYF,TGTGCCAGCAGCGTAGGTGAAGCGGGAGCTCCCGAGACCCAGTACTTC